This record concerns one T cell receptor (beta chain) sequence. The CDR3 has 13 residues. V was pared by 4 bases and J by 9 bases, with 6 bases of the junction left unmatched. In germline, CDR1 is SQVTM, CDR2 ANQGSEA. The data were obtained in a study of T-cell reconstitution after alpha-beta-depleted transplantation in children. Unique molecular identifiers were used to barcode this TCRbeta library. TCRdb itself ran the PCR reads through MiXCR, one entry per CDR3 protein. The sample records approximately 350,000 distinct CDR3 sequences, roughly 15% being singletons. The sequencing used PBMCs, collected from the stem cell graft. The V and J genes are TRBV29-1 and TRBJ2-1; 10 bases match TRBD1. The receptor was derived from a human donor who donated a stem cell graft to a child with Fanconi anemia. The CDR3 DNA sequence: TGCAGCGTTGGCGGGACAGGGGATGGTGAGCAGTTCTTC. Translation gives CSVGGTGDGEQFF.